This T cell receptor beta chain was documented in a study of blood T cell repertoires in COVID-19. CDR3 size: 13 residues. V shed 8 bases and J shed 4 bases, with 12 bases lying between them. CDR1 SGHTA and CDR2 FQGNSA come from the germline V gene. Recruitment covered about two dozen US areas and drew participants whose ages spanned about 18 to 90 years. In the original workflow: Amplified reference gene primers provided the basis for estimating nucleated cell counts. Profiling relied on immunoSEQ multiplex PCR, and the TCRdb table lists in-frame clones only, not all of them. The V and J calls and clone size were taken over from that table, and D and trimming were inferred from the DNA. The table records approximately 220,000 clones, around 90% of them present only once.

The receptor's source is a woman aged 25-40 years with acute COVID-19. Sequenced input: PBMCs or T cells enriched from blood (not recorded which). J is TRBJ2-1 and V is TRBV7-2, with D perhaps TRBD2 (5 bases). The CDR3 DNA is TGTGCCAGCGGAACTAGAGGATACAATGAGCAGTTCTTC. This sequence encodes CASGTRGYNEQFF.